This TCR beta chain comes out of a study of blood T cell repertoires in COVID-19. Sequenced by immunoSEQ multiplex PCR; TCRdb stores in-frame clones only, minus some. The table shows 130,000 or so clones, with around nine tenths occurring only once. This CDR3 has 16 amino acids. From germline, CDR1 is MGHRA and CDR2 YSYEKL. V lost 0 bases and J 0 bases, leaving 6 bases between the germline ends. Sequencing used peripheral blood. The sequence was collected from a man aged 50-60 years with active or convalescent COVID-19. The rearrangement links TRBV4-1 to TRBJ1-6, with unresolved D. Here the CDR3 reads CASSQDPSSYNSPLHF. For the CDR3, the DNA is TGCGCCAGCAGCCAAGATCCGAGCTCCTATAATTCACCCCTCCACTTT.